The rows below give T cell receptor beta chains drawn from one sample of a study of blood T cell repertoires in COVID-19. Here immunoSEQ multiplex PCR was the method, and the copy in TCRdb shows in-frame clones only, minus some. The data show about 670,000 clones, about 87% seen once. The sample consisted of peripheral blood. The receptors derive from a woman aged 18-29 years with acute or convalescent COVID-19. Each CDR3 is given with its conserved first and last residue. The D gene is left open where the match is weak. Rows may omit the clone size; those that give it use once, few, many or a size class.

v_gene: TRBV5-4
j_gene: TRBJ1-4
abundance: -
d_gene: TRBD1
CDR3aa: CASSSDRGATNEKLFF
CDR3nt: TGTGCCAGCAGTTCCGACAGGGGTGCAACTAATGAAAAACTGTTTTTT

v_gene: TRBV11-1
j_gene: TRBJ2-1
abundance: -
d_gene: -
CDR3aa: CASSLVSEQFF
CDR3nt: TGTGCCAGCAGCTTAGTCAGTGAGCAGTTCTTC

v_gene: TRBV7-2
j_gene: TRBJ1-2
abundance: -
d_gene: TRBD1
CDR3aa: CASSLEDRGVRGYTF
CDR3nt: TGTGCCAGCAGCCTAGAGGACAGGGGGGTAAGGGGCTACACCTTC

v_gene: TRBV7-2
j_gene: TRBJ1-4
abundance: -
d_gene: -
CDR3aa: CASKEGSGNEKLFF
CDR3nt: TGTGCCAGCAAAGAGGGATCTGGGAATGAAAAACTGTTTTTT

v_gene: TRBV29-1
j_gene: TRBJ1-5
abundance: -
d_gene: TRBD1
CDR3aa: CSAKDRGQNQPQHF
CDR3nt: TGCAGCGCCAAGGACAGGGGGCAGAATCAGCCCCAGCATTTT

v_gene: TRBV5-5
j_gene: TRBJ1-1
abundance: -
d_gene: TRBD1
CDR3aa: CASSLGTGGLTEAFF
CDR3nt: TGTGCCAGCAGCTTGGGGACAGGGGGACTCACTGAAGCTTTCTTT

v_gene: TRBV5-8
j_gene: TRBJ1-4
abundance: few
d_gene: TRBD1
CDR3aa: CASSLMRTGANEKLFF
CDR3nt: TGTGCCAGCAGCCTGATGAGGACAGGGGCTAATGAAAAACTGTTTTTT

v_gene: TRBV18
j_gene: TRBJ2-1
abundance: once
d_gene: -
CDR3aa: CASSPVGQGDYEQFF
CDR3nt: TGTGCCAGCTCACCGGTCGGGCAGGGGGACTATGAGCAGTTCTTC

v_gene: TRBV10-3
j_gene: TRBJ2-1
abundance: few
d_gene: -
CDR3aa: CAISEWAQGGEQFF
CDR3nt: TGTGCCATCAGTGAGTGGGCCCAAGGGGGTGAGCAGTTCTTC

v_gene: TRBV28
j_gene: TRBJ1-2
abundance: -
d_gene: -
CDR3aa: CASRTGPGQSAGYTF
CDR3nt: TGTGCCAGCAGAACAGGTCCAGGGCAAAGTGCGGGCTACACCTTC

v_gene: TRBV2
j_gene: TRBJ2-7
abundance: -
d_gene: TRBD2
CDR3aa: CASRSGTSGGRQYF
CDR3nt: TGTGCCAGCAGGTCCGGGACTAGCGGGGGGCGGCAGTACTTC

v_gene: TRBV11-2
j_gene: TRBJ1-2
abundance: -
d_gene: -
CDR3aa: CASTPLLMGGIGYTF
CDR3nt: TGTGCCAGCACCCCCCTGTTGATGGGGGGAATTGGCTACACCTTC

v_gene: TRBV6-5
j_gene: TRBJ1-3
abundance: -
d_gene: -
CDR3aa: CASKQASGNTIYF
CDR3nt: TGTGCCAGCAAACAGGCCTCTGGAAACACCATATATTTT

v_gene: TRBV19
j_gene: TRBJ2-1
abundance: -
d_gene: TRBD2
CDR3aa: CASSRGPLAGSSSSYNEQFF
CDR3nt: TGTGCCAGTAGTAGGGGACCTTTAGCGGGGTCCTCTAGCTCCTACAATGAGCAGTTCTTC

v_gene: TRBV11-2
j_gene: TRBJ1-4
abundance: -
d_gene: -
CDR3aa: CASSLDRIGVVPTNEKLFF
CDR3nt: TGTGCCAGCAGCTTAGATCGGATAGGGGTTGTACCAACTAATGAAAAACTGTTTTTT

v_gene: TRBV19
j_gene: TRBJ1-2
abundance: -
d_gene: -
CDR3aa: CASSLQAAGGGGYTF
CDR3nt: TGTGCCAGTAGCCTACAGGCGGCGGGAGGGGGTGGCTACACCTTC

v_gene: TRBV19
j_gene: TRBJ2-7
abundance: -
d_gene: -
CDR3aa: CASSIRGHYSYEQYF
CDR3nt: TGTGCCAGTAGTATAAGGGGACACTACTCCTACGAGCAGTACTTC

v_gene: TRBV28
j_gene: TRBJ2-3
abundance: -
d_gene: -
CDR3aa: CASSFSASVNTQYF
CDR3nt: TGTGCCAGCAGTTTCTCAGCGTCCGTAAATACGCAGTATTTT

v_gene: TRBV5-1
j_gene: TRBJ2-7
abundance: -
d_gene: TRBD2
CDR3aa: CASSLVDGGDYEQYF
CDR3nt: TGCGCCAGCAGCCTGGTTGACGGGGGGGACTACGAGCAGTACTTC

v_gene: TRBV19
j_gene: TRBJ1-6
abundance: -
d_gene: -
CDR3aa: CASSITPGGNNSPLHF
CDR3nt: TGTGCCAGTAGTATAACCCCCGGAGGGAATAATTCACCCCTCCACTTT

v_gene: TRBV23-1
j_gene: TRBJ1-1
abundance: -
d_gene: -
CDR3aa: CASSQEMNTEAFF
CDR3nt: TGCGCCAGCAGTCAGGAGATGAACACTGAAGCTTTCTTT

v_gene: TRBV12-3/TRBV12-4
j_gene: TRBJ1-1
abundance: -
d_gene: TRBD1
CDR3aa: CASSFRQGAEAFF
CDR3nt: TGTGCCAGCAGTTTTCGGCAGGGGGCTGAAGCTTTCTTT

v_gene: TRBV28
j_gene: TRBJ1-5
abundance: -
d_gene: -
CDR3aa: CASRGTRPSQPQHF
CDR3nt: TGTGCCAGCAGGGGGACAAGGCCAAGTCAGCCCCAGCATTTT

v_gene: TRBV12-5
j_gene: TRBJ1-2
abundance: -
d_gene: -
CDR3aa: CASGLPPGPGGYTF
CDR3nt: TGTGCTAGTGGTTTGCCCCCTGGGCCGGGGGGCTACACCTTC

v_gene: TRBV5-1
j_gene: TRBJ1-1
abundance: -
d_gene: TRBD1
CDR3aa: CASSLALGQGRENTEAFF
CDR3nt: TGCGCCAGCAGCTTGGCCTTAGGACAGGGGCGGGAGAACACTGAAGCTTTCTTT

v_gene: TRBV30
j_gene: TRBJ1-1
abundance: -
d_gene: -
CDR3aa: CAWSSQANTEAFF
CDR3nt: TGTGCCTGGAGTTCACAGGCTAACACTGAAGCTTTCTTT

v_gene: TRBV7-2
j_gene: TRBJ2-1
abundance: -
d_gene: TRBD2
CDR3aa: CASSLFRGVGNEQFF
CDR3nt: TGTGCCAGCAGCTTATTCCGGGGGGTAGGCAATGAGCAGTTCTTC

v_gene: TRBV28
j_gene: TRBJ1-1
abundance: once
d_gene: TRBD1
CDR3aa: CASSFDRGNTEAFF
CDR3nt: TGTGCCAGCAGTTTCGACAGGGGGAACACTGAAGCTTTCTTT

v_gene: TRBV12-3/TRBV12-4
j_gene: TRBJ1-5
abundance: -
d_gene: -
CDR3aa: CASSRTESQPQHF
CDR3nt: TGTGCCAGCAGCCGGACAGAGAGTCAGCCCCAGCATTTT

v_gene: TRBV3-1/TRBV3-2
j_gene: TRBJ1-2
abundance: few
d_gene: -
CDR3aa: CASSQGGGNYGYTF
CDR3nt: TGTGCCAGCAGCCAAGGGGGGGGCAATTATGGCTACACCTTC

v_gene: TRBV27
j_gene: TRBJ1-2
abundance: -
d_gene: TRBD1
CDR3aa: CASSLSPSDRGQNVGYTF
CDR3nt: TGTGCCAGCAGTTTATCACCCTCGGACAGGGGTCAGAACGTTGGCTACACCTTC

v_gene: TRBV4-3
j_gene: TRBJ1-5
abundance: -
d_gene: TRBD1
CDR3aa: CASSQGGGQAVTQPQHF
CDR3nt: TGCGCCAGCAGCCAAGGGGGGGGACAGGCGGTTACTCAGCCCCAGCATTTT

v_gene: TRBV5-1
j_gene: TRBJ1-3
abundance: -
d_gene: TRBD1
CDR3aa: CAINTGETGNTIYF
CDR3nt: TGCGCCATCAACACAGGGGAAACTGGAAACACCATATATTTT